This TCR beta chain appears in the sequencing data of a study of Ad26.COV2.S vaccination and SARS-CoV-2 variants. With 3 bases removed from V and 0 bases from J, the gap between germline ends came to 9 bases. CDR1 and CDR2 (germline): LGHDT, YNNKEL (reference sequence). The CDR3 totals 15 residues. Treatment indicated: roughly 20 received Ad26.COV2.S at low or high dose, single or two shots; about five received placebo; per-sample allocation not given. On day 63 after the first injection, vaccine and placebo recipients gave samples. Clones were sequenced by immunoSEQ multiplex PCR, and TCRdb holds only the in-frame ones, with some missing. The sample lists roughly 320,000 clones, roughly 84% occurring once. In this sample, this clone turned up a few times.

Source: peripheral blood, taken in a trial of Ad26.COV2.S vaccine versus placebo. This sequence originates from a person aged 18-60 years who received the Ad26.COV2.S COVID-19 vaccine or a placebo. The chain links TRBV3-1 (or the pseudogene TRBV3-2) to TRBJ1-3; a weak D match, TRBD1 (5 bases). Here the CDR3 reads CASSQGRNSGNTIYF. Written as DNA, the CDR3 is TGTGCCAGCAGCCAGGGACGGAACTCTGGAAACACCATATATTTT.